These 22 T cell receptor beta chains came from one sample sequenced in a study of T cell repertoires in cytomegalovirus infection. TCRdb fed the reads into MiXCR, producing one record per CDR3 protein. The table shows about 890,000 distinct CDR3 sequences, with 31% occurring only once. Their cognate antigens are unknown. The material was cultured CD8+ T cells from PBMCs, obtained from culture after CMV antigen stimulation. Source of these receptors: a human donor in good health (CMV status not recorded). Some clones in this sample may be carry-over from other donors' samples.

This clonotype has just a few counts. V gene TRBV28 combines with J gene TRBJ2-7, with D possibly matching TRBD1 (6 bases). This CDR3 contains 14 residues. Germline V gene data show CDR1 as MDHEN and CDR2 as SYDVKM. With 5 bases removed from V and 7 bases from J, the gap between germline ends came to 18 bases. The CDR3 DNA sequence: TGTGCCAGCAGTAGGGGGTCCTCCCCGCGGGAGCAGTACGTC. Amino acid sequence: CASSRGSSPREQYV.

The CDR3 spells CASSLGDGGNTIYF. Here the CDR3 DNA reads TGTGCCAGCAGCTTGGGGGACGGAGGAAACACCATATATTTT. This chain uses TRBV5-5 with TRBJ1-3; D may be TRBD1 (5 bases). Germline CDR1 and CDR2: SGHKS and YYEKEE (reference sequence). The ends were cut back, 0 bases at V and 4 bases at J, with 8 bases in the middle. There are 14 residues in the CDR3.

The chain employs TRBV6-6 and TRBJ2-7; D is possibly TRBD2 (6 bases). Germline V CDR1 and CDR2: MNHNY, SVGAGI (reference sequence). The germline V and J ends were trimmed by 7 bases and 3 bases, with 13 bases remaining between them. The CDR3 extends over 13 amino acids. In DNA form, the CDR3 reads TGTGCCAGCAAGGGGACTGGATTCTACGAGCAGTACTTC. This sequence encodes CASKGTGFYEQYF.

This clonotype showed up just a few times. The gene calls are TRBV7-6 and TRBJ2-2, with 14 bases identical to TRBD2. Germline CDR1 is SGHVS and CDR2 is FNYEAQ. The CDR3 has 17 residues. The V gene end was trimmed by 4 bases and the J gene end by 0 bases; junction bases not matched to a gene: 1. CDR3 DNA: TGTGCCAGCAGCTCGACTAGCGGGGGGGCGAACACCGGGGAGCTGTTTTTT. Translated: CASSSTSGGANTGELFF.

This sequence joins TRBV27 and TRBJ2-1; 9 positions match TRBD1. Germline CDR1 is MNHEY and CDR2 is SMNVEV (reference sequence). The V and J ends lost 4 bases and 7 bases, in that order; junction bases with no gene match: 11. The CDR3 is 16 amino acids. The CDR3 protein is CASSYAPGQGSNEQFF. CDR3 coding DNA: TGTGCCAGCAGTTATGCTCCGGGACAGGGTTCGAATGAGCAGTTCTTC.

The chain uses TRBV20-1 and TRBJ2-1, with 7 bases fitting TRBD2. In germline, CDR1 is DFQATT, CDR2 SNEGSKA (reference sequence). Trimming took 0 bases from V and 4 from J; bases not matched to a gene: 6. The CDR3 contains 15 residues. This CDR3 is CSARDGGGGYNEQFF. The CDR3 coding sequence is TGCAGTGCTAGAGATGGTGGGGGGGGATACAATGAGCAGTTCTTC.

This clonotype was detected a few times. The chain combines TRBV14 with TRBJ2-3; D may be TRBD2 (6 bases). V shed 4 bases and J shed 3 bases, with 17 bases lying between them. Germline CDR1 reads SGHDN; CDR2 reads FVKESK. The CDR3 runs 16 residues. The CDR3 DNA follows: TGTGCCAGCAGCCTCCTAGGAGGGGCCGAGACAGATACGCAGTATTTT. Protein sequence: CASSLLGGAETDTQYF.

This clonotype was picked up a small number of times. The rearrangement joins TRBV10-3 to TRBJ1-1, with D possibly TRBD1 on 5 matching bases. The germline CDR1 and CDR2 sequences are ENHRY and SYGVKD. This CDR3 is built from 14 residues. The V and J ends lost 6 bases and 1 base respectively, with 12 bases between them. CDR3 sequence: CAIRAGTGNTEAFF. DNA for the CDR3: TGTGCCATCAGGGCTGGGACGGGGAACACTGAAGCTTTCTTT.

The table lists this clonotype with many counts. This chain links TRBV28 with TRBJ1-5, with 7 bases lining up with TRBD1. CDR1 is MDHEN, CDR2 SYDVKM, per germline. The junction had 4 bases not matched to a gene; V was cut back by 5 bases and J by 0 bases. The CDR3 is 15 amino acids. In DNA, the CDR3 is TGTGCCAGCAGTAGGGACAGACATAGCAATCAGCCCCAGCATTTT. Residues: CASSRDRHSNQPQHF. Filled out from reference TRBV28 and TRBJ1-5, the complete variable domain reads DVKVTQSSRYLVKRTGEKVFLECVQDMDHENMFWYRQDPGLGLRLIYFSYDVKMKEKGDIPEGYSVSREKKERFSLILESASTNQTSMYLCASSRDRHSNQPQHFGDGTRLSIL.

The table lists this clonotype with a few counts. This rearrangement joins TRBV4-1 to TRBJ2-5; D call uncertain. The V gene's germline CDR1 is MGHRA and CDR2 YSYEKL. The CDR3 runs 15 residues. V was clipped by 2 bases and J by 1 base, with 11 bases between them. CDR3 sequence: CASSQKGRIQETQYF. CDR3 nucleotide sequence: TGCGCCAGCAGCCAAAAAGGACGGATCCAAGAGACCCAGTACTTC.

This clonotype was counted only a few times. The chain is built from TRBV28 and TRBJ2-1; D is ambiguous. The CDR3 extends over 13 amino acids. The V end lost 8 bases, the J end lost 10 bases, and 18 bases lay between the germline ends. CDR1 and CDR2 from the germline V gene are MDHEN and SYDVKM. In DNA, the CDR3 is TGTGCCAGCTCCTCCCGACTGATCCCCGAGCAGTTCTTC. It encodes CASSSRLIPEQFF.

Only a few counts were recorded for this clonotype. The CDR3 DNA is TGTGCCAGCAGCCCTGGGGAAGTCGATGACCACAATCAGCCCCAGCATTTT. As protein: CASSPGEVDDHNQPQHF. The chain has TRBV7-6 and TRBJ1-5; no clear D. The CDR3 contains 17 residues. V lost 5 bases and J 3 bases, leaving 20 bases between the germline ends. Germline lookup yields CDR1 SGHVS and CDR2 FNYEAQ.

CDR3 in amino acids: CASSPGLAGGSTYEQYF. CDR3 DNA sequence: TGTGCCAGCAGTCCTGGACTAGCGGGGGGATCAACCTACGAGCAGTACTTC. The chain links TRBV27 to TRBJ2-7, with 14 nucleotides matching TRBD2. The CDR3 covers 17 residues. Germline assignment: CDR1 MNHEY and CDR2 SMNVEV (reference sequence). The trim removed 5 bases at V and 2 bases at J, leaving 8 bases unmatched.

In regard to this clonotype: Germline and junction disagree at one end, which may indicate a read error. The V gene is TRBV20-1, the J gene TRBJ2-7, with a possible D match to TRBD2 (5 bases). The V gene's germline CDR1 is DFQATT and CDR2 SNEGSKA (reference sequence). The CDR3 runs 15 residues. The CDR3 DNA reads as TGTAGTGCTAGAGACCCGGGAAGGCGGCGCCACGAGCAGTACTTC. Translating gives CSARDPGRRRHEQYF.

This clonotype was detected a few times. This chain joins TRBV7-6 and TRBJ2-5, with D possibly being TRBD2 (6 bases). CDR3 length equals 14 residues. Trimming cost V 2 bases and J 2 bases, with 9 bases left between them. CDR1 is SGHVS, CDR2 FNYEAQ, per germline. CDR3 DNA sequence: TGTGCCAGCAGCTTATGGGGGGAACAAGAGACCCAGTACTTC. This codes for CASSLWGEQETQYF.

This clonotype was picked up a small number of times. The chain links TRBV6-5 to TRBJ1-4; maybe TRBD1 (5 bases). V shed 0 bases and J shed 12 bases, with 11 bases lying between them. The germline gives CDR1 MNHEY, CDR2 SVGAGI. The CDR3 extends over 13 amino acids. The DNA of the CDR3 is TGTGCCAGCAGTTACTCAGGTCGGGGGGAACTGTTTTTT. This sequence encodes CASSYSGRGELFF.

The chain carries TRBV19 and TRBJ1-5; TRBD1 aligns across 8 bases. Germline V gene sequence: CDR1 LNHDA, CDR2 SQIVND (reference sequence). V trimming: 6 bases; J trimming: 7 bases; junction bases outside the gene matches: 14. The CDR3 totals 16 residues. DNA of the CDR3: TGTGCCAGTAGGGGGACAGGAATTGGGTACAGGCAGCCCCAGCATTTT. Translated: CASRGTGIGYRQPQHF. Supplemented by reference TRBV19 and TRBJ1-5, the full variable domain reads DGGITQSPKYLFRKEGQNVTLSCEQNLNHDAMYWYRQDPGQGLRLIYYSQIVNDFQKGDIAEGYSVSREKKESFPLTVTSAQKNPTAFYLCASRGTGIGYRQPQHFGDGTRLSIL.

There are a few counts of this clonotype. This chain links TRBV14 with TRBJ2-3, with 12 nucleotides matching TRBD2. The CDR3 is made up of 15 amino acids. V trimming: 5 bases; J trimming: 6 bases; junction bases outside the gene matches: 6. Germline CDR1 reads SGHDN; CDR2 reads FVKESK. The CDR3 spells CASSYRLAGADTQYF. For the CDR3, the DNA is TGTGCCAGCAGCTATCGACTAGCGGGGGCCGATACGCAGTATTTT.

There are a few counts of this clonotype. This rearrangement joins TRBV7-9 to TRBJ2-3, with D perhaps assigned TRBD1 or TRBD2 (5 bases each). V was cut by 4 bases and J by 0 bases, with 14 bases left in between. The CDR3 totals 16 residues. Germline V gene sequence: CDR1 SEHNR, CDR2 FQNEAQ (reference sequence). The CDR3 DNA sequence: TGTGCCAGCAGCTCATTCGGCAGGGAGAGCACAGATACGCAGTATTTT. Amino acids: CASSSFGRESTDTQYF.

The rearrangement links TRBV5-4 to TRBJ1-1, with 8 bases fitting TRBD1. The CDR3 runs to 17 residues. The germline gives CDR1 SGHNT, CDR2 YYREEE (reference sequence). V shed 0 bases, J shed 1 base, and the junction held 8 bases outside the gene matches. CDR3: CASSLAYQGAANTEAFF. CDR3 DNA sequence: TGTGCCAGCAGCTTGGCCTATCAGGGGGCCGCGAACACTGAAGCTTTCTTT.

The rearrangement uses TRBV19 and TRBJ2-5; the D gene is possibly TRBD2 (5 bases). Trimming pared 5 bases from V and 0 bases from J, leaving 10 bases between. CDR3 length equals 14 residues. CDR1 and CDR2 (germline): LNHDA, SQIVND (reference sequence). The DNA of the CDR3 is TGTGCCAGTAGTTGGAGACTACACCAAGAGACCCAGTACTTC. Encoded protein: CASSWRLHQETQYF. The full variable domain, with the rest looked up from reference TRBV19 and TRBJ2-5, is DGGITQSPKYLFRKEGQNVTLSCEQNLNHDAMYWYRQDPGQGLRLIYYSQIVNDFQKGDIAEGYSVSREKKESFPLTVTSAQKNPTAFYLCASSWRLHQETQYFGPGTRLLVL.

This clonotype has at least ten counts. V is TRBV7-8 and J is TRBJ2-3; a weak D match, TRBD2 (6 bases). Per the germline V gene, CDR1 is SGHVS and CDR2 is FQNEAQ. V was trimmed by 1 base and J by 2 bases, leaving 16 bases between them. The CDR3 has 17 residues. CDR3 in amino acids: CASSLGLGGAPTDTQYF. The CDR3 DNA follows: TGTGCCAGCAGCTTAGGTCTGGGCGGGGCGCCCACAGATACGCAGTATTTT.